This T cell receptor beta chain emerged from a study of neurological immune-mediated disorders. Overall study: Among approximately 34 multiple sclerosis patients, about 31 were relapsing-remitting and 3 were secondary progressive.

This clonotype was recorded many times. Its antigen is currently unknown. Study-wide results and caveats: The study found no CDR3 amino acid sequences shared by expanded clones across subjects, suggesting private repertoires in all groups. Phylogenetic analysis grouped 18 of 34 multiple sclerosis patients' repertoires together, suggesting a possible repertoire signature.

The CDR3 sequence is 11 residues long. V was pared by 7 bases and J by 3 bases, with 4 bases between. Germline V gene lookup returns CDR1 MNHNS and CDR2 SASEGT. A single record per CDR3 protein comes from TCRdb applying MiXCR to the 5' RACE reads. Among under 70,000 distinct CDR3 sequences, under 3.5% were seen once, and the ten largest hold about 7.1%. The receptor's source is a woman aged 55-69 years with multiple sclerosis. The sequenced sample was PBMCs. V and J are TRBV6-1 and TRBJ2-1; D not certain. CDR3 nucleotide sequence: TGTGCCAGCAACAACTACAATGAGCAGTTCTTC. Its protein is CASNNYNEQFF.